A selection of T cell receptor beta chains follows, all from one sample in a study of regulatory dendritic cells for organ transplantation. Libraries were prepared by immunoSEQ multiplex PCR; TCRdb keeps only in-frame clonotypes and omits some of them. The sample lists approximately 9,300 clones, 50% to 70% occurring once. Their antigen targets remain unknown. Sequenced material: naive CD4+ T cells from blood cultured with dendritic cells. These receptor sequences come from a human donor in good health. Each CDR3 is given with its conserved first and last residue. A D gene is named only where the DNA matches it firmly. Where a row states a size, it is once, few, many or the class of an expanded clone; other rows omit it.

TRBV13	few	NA	TRBJ1-3	TGTGCCAGCAGCTTAGGTTTGAGGCTCTCTGGAAACACCATATATTTT	CASSLGLRLSGNTIYF
TRBV18	NA	NA	TRBJ2-5	TGTGCCAGCTCCTCCGGGGGGCCGAGGGAGACCCAGTACTTC	CASSSGGPRETQYF
TRBV11-3	NA	NA	TRBJ2-2	TGTGCCAGCAGCTTAGAACAGGGCGGCGCCGGGGAGCTGTTTTTT	CASSLEQGGAGELFF
TRBV7-9	NA	TRBD1	TRBJ2-5	TGTGCCAGCAGCCTTGGACAGGGCCAAGAGACCCAGTACTTC	CASSLGQGQETQYF
TRBV5-5	NA	NA	TRBJ1-5	TGTGCCAGCAGCCGTGCTTTGGGGCTACTCAATCAGCCCCAGCATTTT	CASSRALGLLNQPQHF
TRBV20-1	few	NA	TRBJ1-1	TGCAGTGCGGCTCAGGAAAGTAGAGCTTTCTTT	CSAAQESRAFF
TRBV6-6	NA	TRBD1	TRBJ1-5	TGTGCCAGCAGTCTTACAGGGGCTATGGGCAATCAGCCCCAGCATTTT	CASSLTGAMGNQPQHF
TRBV5-8	NA	TRBD1	TRBJ2-4	TGTGCCAGCAGCTTGCAGGGTACAGGGGGACGGAACATTCAGTACTTC	CASSLQGTGGRNIQYF
TRBV18	NA	NA	TRBJ1-5	TGTGCCAGCTCCCCGGGCCAGGGAACTCAGCCCCAGCATTTT	CASSPGQGTQPQHF
TRBV7-2	NA	TRBD1	TRBJ2-4	TGTGCCAGCAGTACGGGACAGGGGGCGGTAAACATTCAGTACTTC	CASSTGQGAVNIQYF
TRBV11-2	once	NA	TRBJ1-2	TGTGCCAGCAGCTTCACGACTGGGAACTATGGCTACACCTTC	CASSFTTGNYGYTF
TRBV6-5	NA	NA	TRBJ2-2	TGTGCCAGCAGCCTCACCGGGGAGCTGTTTTTT	CASSLTGELFF